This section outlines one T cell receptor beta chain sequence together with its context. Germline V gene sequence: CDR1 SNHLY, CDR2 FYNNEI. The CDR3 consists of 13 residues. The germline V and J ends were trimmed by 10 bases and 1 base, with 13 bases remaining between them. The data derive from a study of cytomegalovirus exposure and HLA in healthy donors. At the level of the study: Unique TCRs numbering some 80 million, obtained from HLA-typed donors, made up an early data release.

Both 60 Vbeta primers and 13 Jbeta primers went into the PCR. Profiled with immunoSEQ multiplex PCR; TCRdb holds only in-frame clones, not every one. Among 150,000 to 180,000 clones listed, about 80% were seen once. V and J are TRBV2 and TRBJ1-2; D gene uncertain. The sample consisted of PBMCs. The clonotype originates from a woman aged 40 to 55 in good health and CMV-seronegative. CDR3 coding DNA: TGTGCCAAATTCGGGCGGGTTAACTATGGCTACACCTTC. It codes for CAKFGRVNYGYTF.